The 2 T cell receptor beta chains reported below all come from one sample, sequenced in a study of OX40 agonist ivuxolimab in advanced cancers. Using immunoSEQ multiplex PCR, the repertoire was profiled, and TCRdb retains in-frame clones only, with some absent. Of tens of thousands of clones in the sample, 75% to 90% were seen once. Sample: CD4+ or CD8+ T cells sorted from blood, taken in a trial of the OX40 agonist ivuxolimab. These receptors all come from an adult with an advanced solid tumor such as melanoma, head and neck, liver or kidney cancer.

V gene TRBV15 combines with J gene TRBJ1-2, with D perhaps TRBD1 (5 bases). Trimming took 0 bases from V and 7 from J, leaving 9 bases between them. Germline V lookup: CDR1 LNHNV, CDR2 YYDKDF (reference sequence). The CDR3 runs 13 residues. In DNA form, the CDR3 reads TGTGCCACCAGCAGAGACAGGGAAGGTGGCTACACCTTC. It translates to CATSRDREGGYTF.

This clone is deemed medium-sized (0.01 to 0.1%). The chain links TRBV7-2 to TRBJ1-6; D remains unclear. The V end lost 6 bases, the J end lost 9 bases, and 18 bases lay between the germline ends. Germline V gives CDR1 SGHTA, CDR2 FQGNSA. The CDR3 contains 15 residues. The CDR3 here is CASRLPGIGSSPLHF. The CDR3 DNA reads TGTGCCAGCAGACTCCCAGGAATAGGGAGTTCACCCCTCCACTTT.